This TCR beta chain originates from a study of cytomegalovirus exposure and HLA in healthy donors. Broader study findings: The study recorded around 160 TCR beta chains that were cytomegalovirus-associated.

Points on this clone: Its antigen is unknown.

The CDR3 is 15 amino acids. CDR1 and CDR2 from the germline V gene are SGHRS and YFSETQ. Trimming took 4 bases from V and 2 from J, leaving 15 bases between them. Both 60 Vbeta primers and 13 Jbeta primers went into the PCR. Sequencing was performed with immunoSEQ multiplex PCR; in TCRdb, only in-frame clones are kept and a portion is missing. The table lists around 190,000 clones, with under 1% in the top ten. The sequencing sample was made of PBMCs. This receptor was identified in a woman aged 25 to 39 in good health and CMV-seropositive. This chain connects TRBV5-1 to TRBJ2-5, with D perhaps matching TRBD2 (6 bases). DNA for the CDR3: TGCGCCAGCAGCCCAAGGAGTAGCGGACAAGAGACCCAGTACTTC. Its protein product is CASSPRSSGQETQYF. Complete variable domain (other parts from reference TRBV5-1 and TRBJ2-5): KAGVTQTPRYLIKTRGQQVTLSCSPISGHRSVSWYQQTPGQGLQFLFEYFSETQRNKGNFPGRFSGRQFSNSRSEMNVSTLELGDSALYLCASSPRSSGQETQYFGPGTRLLVL.